The 22 T cell receptor beta chains below come from one sample, sequenced in a study of blood T cell repertoires in COVID-19. Profiling relied on immunoSEQ multiplex PCR, and the TCRdb table lists in-frame clones only, not all of them. The table has about 310,000 clones, around 85% seen once. Input material: PBMCs or T cells enriched from blood (not recorded which). Every receptor here comes from a woman between 25 and 40 years old who had been exposed to COVID-19.

The chain joins TRBV11-2 to TRBJ1-5, with 9 bases fitting TRBD1. The trim removed 0 bases at V and 7 bases at J, leaving 7 bases unmatched. CDR3 size: 16 residues. Germline-derived CDR1 and CDR2 are SGHAT and FQNNGV. The CDR3 spells CASSLDGTGGRQPQHF. In DNA form, the CDR3 reads TGTGCCAGCAGCTTAGATGGTACAGGGGGCCGGCAGCCCCAGCATTTT.

This chain uses TRBV30 with TRBJ2-1, with 9 positions matching TRBD2. Germline lookup yields CDR1 GTSNPN and CDR2 SVGIG (reference sequence). Trimming removed 6 bases from V and 6 bases from J; junction bases left unmatched: 9. CDR3 length: 14 amino acids. The CDR3 loop reads CACAPGLAINEQFF. The CDR3 DNA reads as TGTGCCTGCGCCCCCGGACTAGCGATCAATGAGCAGTTCTTC.

The V and J genes are TRBV7-4 and TRBJ2-7; 11 bases align to TRBD2. Trimming took 2 bases from V and 6 from J; bases not matched to a gene: 9. Germline CDR1 SGHVT, CDR2 SQSDAQ. The CDR3 is 16 amino acids. CDR3: CASSLRLVGTSGEQYF. The CDR3 region has the DNA TGTGCCAGCAGCTTAAGGTTAGTCGGGACTAGCGGCGAGCAGTACTTC.

The gene calls are TRBV20-1 and TRBJ1-2; D ambiguous. Trimming removed 4 bases from V and 0 bases from J, with 3 bases in between. This CDR3 comprises 11 residues. Germline CDR1 DFQATT, CDR2 SNEGSKA (reference sequence). The CDR3 here is CSAIANYGYTF. CDR3 DNA sequence: TGCAGTGCTATAGCTAACTATGGCTACACCTTC.

In the case of this clone: A much larger clone lies a single base off, so this may be a read error. Distinct nucleotide sequences in the sample also encode this CDR3. The DNA of the CDR3 is TGTGCTAGCGGGAGGCGGGGGCAAAATTCACCCCTCCACTTT. Its protein product is CASGRRGQNSPLHF. The genes are TRBV5-6 and TRBJ1-6; TRBD1 might be the D (6 bases). This CDR3 has 14 amino acids. Germline loops: CDR1 SGHDT, CDR2 YYEEEE.

The chain links TRBV7-2 to TRBJ1-2, with D perhaps matching TRBD1 (5 bases). Per germline, CDR1 SGHTA and CDR2 FQGNSA. V lost 2 bases, J lost 8 bases, and 12 bases lay in between. The length of the CDR3 is 13 residues. The CDR3 DNA sequence: TGTGCCAGCAGCTTAAATCGGGGGGAGGGCTACACCTTC. Translating gives CASSLNRGEGYTF.

The V call is TRBV19, the J call TRBJ2-1; D perhaps matches TRBD2 (6 bases). The V end lost 3 bases, the J end lost 2 bases, and 14 bases lay between the germline ends. In germline, CDR1 is LNHDA, CDR2 SQIVND (reference sequence). CDR3 length equals 16 residues. The CDR3 nucleotides are TGTGCCAGTAGTATCGGGGGAGGTCTAACCTACAATGAGCAGTTCTTC. It yields the protein CASSIGGGLTYNEQFF.

A single count supports this clone. The chain links TRBV25-1 to TRBJ2-7; D gene unclear. The CDR3 has 13 residues. V was pared by 1 base and J by 6 bases, with 10 bases between. The germline V gene encodes CDR1 MGHDK and CDR2 SYGVNS. CDR3 sequence: CASSEWAKIEQYF. CDR3 sequence (DNA): TGTGCCAGCAGTGAATGGGCAAAGATCGAGCAGTACTTC.

The CDR3, as DNA: TGTGCCGTTTCAACAGGGACTGAAGCTTTCTTT. Protein: CAVSTGTEAFF. The rearrangement joins TRBV27 to TRBJ1-1; D might be TRBD1 (6 bases). V was cut by 11 bases and J by 5 bases, with 12 bases left in between. CDR3 length: 11 amino acids. CDR1 is MNHEY, CDR2 SMNVEV, per germline (reference sequence).

V gene TRBV3-1 (or the pseudogene TRBV3-2) combines with J gene TRBJ2-7, with D hard to call. The CDR3 is 14 amino acids. The V end lost 1 base, the J end lost 3 bases, and 10 bases lay between the germline ends. CDR1 is LGHDT and CDR2 is YNNKEL in the germline V gene (reference sequence). DNA for the CDR3: TGTGCCAGCAGCCAAGGAGAACCAATCTACGAGCAGTACTTC. Translated, it gives CASSQGEPIYEQYF.

This chain uses TRBV9 with TRBJ2-5, with 8 nucleotides matching TRBD1. The germline CDR1 and CDR2 sequences are SGDLS and YYNGEE. This CDR3 contains 17 residues. V was pared by 4 bases and J by 3 bases, with 14 bases of the junction left unmatched. DNA for the CDR3: TGTGCCAGCAGCCCCGGACAGGGAGGAGTTGTTAAAGAGACCCAGTACTTC. It yields the protein CASSPGQGGVVKETQYF. Using reference TRBV9 and TRBJ2-5 for the parts outside the CDR3, the full variable domain is DSGVTQTPKHLITATGQRVTLRCSPRSGDLSVYWYQQSLDQGLQFLIQYYNGEERAKGNILERFSAQQFPDLHSELNLSSLELGDSALYFCASSPGQGGVVKETQYFGPGTRLLVL.

This sequence joins TRBV5-1 and TRBJ1-1, with TRBD1 as a possible D gene (5 bases). Germline-derived CDR1 and CDR2 are SGHRS and YFSETQ. With 4 bases removed from V and 1 base from J, the gap between germline ends came to 8 bases. The CDR3 covers 13 residues. The CDR3 DNA sequence: TGCGCCAGCAGCCTCAGGGAGAACACTGAAGCTTTCTTT. It translates to CASSLRENTEAFF.

The chain combines TRBV9 with TRBJ1-6; 7 bases are a match to TRBD1. J gave up 6 bases and V 8 bases, and 8 bases lay outside the gene matches. Germline values: CDR1 SGDLS, CDR2 YYNGEE. CDR3 length: 14 residues. The CDR3: CASSLGQPNSPLHF. The CDR3 DNA sequence: TGTGCCAGTTCTTTGGGACAGCCTAATTCACCCCTCCACTTT.

This chain connects TRBV28 to TRBJ2-1; 8 bases are a match to TRBD1. Losses at the gene ends were 8 bases for V and 9 bases for J; bases not matched to a gene: 12. The CDR3 loop spans 14 amino acids. The germline CDR1 and CDR2 sequences are MDHEN and SYDVKM. The CDR3 DNA follows: TGTGCCAGCGAAGCAGGGGGCGGCGTGCGTGAGCAGTTCTTC. Its protein is CASEAGGGVREQFF.

The sample holds one count of this clone. The J gene is TRBJ1-4, the V gene TRBV6-5; D is perhaps TRBD1 (5 bases). The CDR3 totals 16 residues. The germline gives CDR1 MNHEY, CDR2 SVGAGI. V lost 1 base, J lost 4 bases, and 13 bases lay in between. CDR3 bases: TGTGCCAGCAGTTACTTAGGGGATTCCTTTAATGAAAAACTGTTTTTT. Translated: CASSYLGDSFNEKLFF.

This chain connects TRBV7-9 to TRBJ1-2; weak D call: TRBD1 (5 bases). V was trimmed by 3 bases and J by 8 bases, leaving 10 bases between them. Per the germline V gene, CDR1 is SEHNR and CDR2 is FQNEAQ (reference sequence). This CDR3 is 12 amino acids long. The CDR3 DNA reads TGTGCCAGCAGCTTGGACATCGGAGGCTACACCTTC. Translating it yields CASSLDIGGYTF.

This clone was seen a single time. The same CDR3 also results from other DNA sequences found in this sample. The rearrangement uses TRBV7-8 and TRBJ2-3; D not certain. V lost 5 bases and J lost 2, with 5 bases in between. The CDR3 loop spans 12 amino acids. CDR1 and CDR2 (germline): SGHVS, FQNEAQ. CDR3 protein: CASSPYTDTQYF. The CDR3 bases are TGTGCCAGCAGCCCGTACACAGATACGCAGTATTTT.

CDR3 loop: CASSRRGQETQYF. CDR3 nucleotides: TGTGCCAGCAGCAGACGGGGGCAAGAGACCCAGTACTTC. The V gene is TRBV27, the J gene TRBJ2-5, with D tentatively TRBD2 (6 bases). Trimming took 6 bases from V and 2 from J, leaving 10 bases between them. The length of the CDR3 is 13 residues. CDR1 is MNHEY, CDR2 SMNVEV, per germline (reference sequence).

This rearrangement joins TRBV2 to TRBJ2-1; 11 nucleotides line up with TRBD1. CDR1 SNHLY and CDR2 FYNNEI come from the germline V gene. The CDR3 extends over 16 amino acids. The junction had 7 bases not matched to a gene; V was cut back by 5 bases and J by 4 bases. CDR3 sequence: CASSFGQGAGYNEQFF. The CDR3 DNA sequence: TGTGCCAGCAGTTTTGGACAGGGGGCCGGGTACAATGAGCAGTTCTTC.

The V and J genes are TRBV5-1 and TRBJ2-1; the D gene is possibly TRBD1 (5 bases). Germline assignment: CDR1 SGHRS and CDR2 YFSETQ. Trimming took 3 bases from V and 0 from J, leaving 10 bases between them. This CDR3 is 15 amino acids long. The CDR3 coding sequence is TGCGCCAGCAGCTCGCAGGGTTACTCCTACAATGAGCAGTTCTTC. It codes for CASSSQGYSYNEQFF.

The J gene is TRBJ2-1, the V gene TRBV7-6, with D maybe TRBD2 (6 bases). The CDR3 is made up of 15 amino acids. The V gene's germline CDR1 is SGHVS and CDR2 FNYEAQ. The germline V and J ends were trimmed by 3 bases and 1 base, with 10 bases remaining between them. For the CDR3, the DNA is TGTGCCAGCAGCTTGAGCGGGCATTCCTACAATGAGCAGTTCTTC. It yields the protein CASSLSGHSYNEQFF.

The V call is TRBV4-3, the J call TRBJ2-1, with TRBD1 matching 8 bases. Germline V gives CDR1 LGHNA, CDR2 YSLEER. The CDR3 is 16 residues long. V lost 0 bases and J lost 11; bases outside the gene matches: 12. For the CDR3, the DNA is TGCGCCAGCAGCCAAGATTGGGTGGGGACAGGAGGGAAGCAGTTCTTC. Protein product: CASSQDWVGTGGKQFF.